The T cell receptor (beta chain) described here comes from a study of blood T cell repertoires in COVID-19. Study in general: Material from acute and convalescent COVID-19 was sourced from the United States, Italy and Spain.

Generated by immunoSEQ multiplex PCR, the TCRdb table keeps only in-frame clones and is missing some. The sample has fewer than 300,000 clones; over 65% are singletons. This CDR3 has 15 residues. V was pared by 3 bases and J by 8 bases, with 7 bases of the junction left unmatched. Germline V gives CDR1 KGHDR, CDR2 SFDVKD. Sequenced: peripheral blood. The source is a woman in her 70s with active or convalescent COVID-19. The rearrangement uses TRBV24-1 and TRBJ1-4; 8 nucleotides agree with TRBD1. CDR3 protein: CATSDPGGEGEKLFF. The DNA for the CDR3 is TGTGCCACCAGTGATCCAGGGGGCGAAGGCGAAAAACTGTTTTTT.